Below are 30 T cell receptor beta chains sequenced from a single sample in a study of blood T cell repertoires in COVID-19 (dated by TCRdb to about 2020). To prepare the library, the immunoSEQ multiplex PCR assay was applied. In TCRdb, the immuneACCESS table is reduced to in-frame sequences with V and J assigned. These tables do not hold every clone; where another copy was compared, an unresolved V gene accounts for under half, and the others remain unexplained. This sample holds over 350,000 clones; roughly 89% were observed only once. Of the sample, over 1.3% is held by the ten largest clones. The sample consisted of peripheral blood. The receptor source for this set is a woman younger than 45 with active or convalescent COVID-19.

The chain recombines TRBV6-5 with TRBJ2-1; D unresolved. The CDR3 has 15 amino acids. CDR1 is MNHEY and CDR2 is SVGAGI in the germline V gene. The ends were cut back, 6 bases at V and 0 bases at J, with 12 bases in the middle. This CDR3 reads CASRTLPSSYNEQFF. CDR3 sequence (DNA): TGTGCCAGCAGGACTCTACCTAGCTCCTACAATGAGCAGTTCTTC.

The V and J genes are TRBV5-4 and TRBJ2-7; 7 positions agree with TRBD1. Germline assignment: CDR1 SGHNT and CDR2 YYREEE (reference sequence). This CDR3 has 13 residues. V dropped 2 bases and J dropped 2; count of bases not matched to a gene: 1. For the CDR3, the DNA is TGTGCCAGCAGCTTCGGACAGGCCTACGAGCAGTACTTC. It specifies CASSFGQAYEQYF.

The V and J genes are TRBV27 and TRBJ1-3; no clear D gene. CDR1 is MNHEY and CDR2 is SMNVEV in the germline V gene (reference sequence). The CDR3 is made up of 17 amino acids. Deletions cut 0 bases from V and 1 base from J, with 13 bases between. CDR3 nucleotides: TGTGCCAGCAGTTTATCAGCGACTTTCGCTTCTGGAAACACCATATATTTT. Encoded protein: CASSLSATFASGNTIYF.

The table lists this clone with a count of one. This sequence joins TRBV23-1 and TRBJ1-1, with 12 bases identical to TRBD1. TRBV23-1 is placed among ORFs of uncertain function. This CDR3 is built from 18 residues. The junction had 13 bases not matched to a gene; V was cut back by 4 bases and J by 4 bases. The CDR3: CASSRGTGGGRNGTEAFF. As DNA, the CDR3 is TGCGCCAGCAGTCGAGGGACAGGGGGCGGTAGGAACGGCACTGAAGCTTTCTTT.

The V and J genes are TRBV5-4 and TRBJ1-1, with 7 nucleotides matching TRBD1. CDR3 length: 15 amino acids. The junction had 2 bases not matched to a gene; V was cut back by 0 bases and J by 0 bases. Germline assignment: CDR1 SGHNT and CDR2 YYREEE (reference sequence). CDR3 sequence: CASSLEGAMNTEAFF. As DNA, the CDR3 is TGTGCCAGCAGCTTGGAGGGGGCCATGAACACTGAAGCTTTCTTT.

The chain uses TRBV5-1 and TRBJ2-7; TRBD1 aligns across 8 bases. CDR1 and CDR2 from the germline V gene are SGHRS and YFSETQ. V shed 4 bases, J shed 2 bases, and the junction held 2 bases outside the gene matches. The CDR3 sequence is 13 residues long. The CDR3 is CASSGGQAYEQYF. The CDR3 coding sequence is TGCGCCAGCAGCGGGGGACAGGCCTACGAGCAGTACTTC.

This clone was observed a handful of times. The V call is TRBV30, the J call TRBJ1-1, with D possibly being TRBD1 (6 bases). Germline CDR1 is GTSNPN and CDR2 is SVGIG (reference sequence). The CDR3 contains 16 residues. Trimming left V 3 bases short and J 1 base short, with 18 bases between. The CDR3 DNA reads TGTGCCTGGAGAGACACCGGTGGACAGCCGAACACTGAAGCTTTCTTT. Its protein product is CAWRDTGGQPNTEAFF. Full variable domain (rest looked up from reference TRBV30 and TRBJ1-1): SQTIHQWPATLVQPVGSPLSLECTVEGTSNPNLYWYRQAAGRGLQLLFYSVGIGQISSEVPQNLSASRPQDRQFILSSKKLLLSDSGFYLCAWRDTGGQPNTEAFFGQGTRLTVV.

This chain connects TRBV19 to TRBJ1-1; the D gene is possibly TRBD1 (6 bases). CDR3 length equals 16 residues. Between the trimmed V and J ends, which lost 3 bases and 2 bases, there was a span of 16 bases. Germline values: CDR1 LNHDA, CDR2 SQIVND (reference sequence). CDR3 residues: CASSILQGRENTEAFF. The CDR3 DNA sequence: TGTGCCAGTAGTATCCTCCAGGGGCGCGAAAACACTGAAGCTTTCTTT. The full variable domain, rest sourced from reference TRBV19 and TRBJ1-1, is DGGITQSPKYLFRKEGQNVTLSCEQNLNHDAMYWYRQDPGQGLRLIYYSQIVNDFQKGDIAEGYSVSREKKESFPLTVTSAQKNPTAFYLCASSILQGRENTEAFFGQGTRLTVV.

This rearrangement joins TRBV27 to TRBJ2-7, with D perhaps TRBD2 (6 bases). Germline values: CDR1 MNHEY, CDR2 SMNVEV (reference sequence). The length of the CDR3 is 17 residues. Trimming cost V 6 bases and J 3 bases, with 24 bases left between them. The CDR3 sequence is CASSPPSGPASDYEQYF. In DNA form, the CDR3 reads TGTGCCAGCAGCCCCCCAAGCGGGCCAGCCTCGGACTACGAGCAGTACTTC.

This clone appeared a single time. The chain carries TRBV5-1 and TRBJ2-7; 7 bases align to TRBD2. The CDR3 has 15 residues. Germline-derived CDR1 and CDR2 are SGHRS and YFSETQ. The V and J ends lost 0 bases and 2 bases, in that order; junction bases with no gene match: 5. CDR3 nucleotides: TGCGCCAGCAGCTTGGCCCAGCGGGAAGCCTACGAGCAGTACTTC. Translated: CASSLAQREAYEQYF. The variable domain in full, with the rest retrieved from reference TRBV5-1 and TRBJ2-7, is KAGVTQTPRYLIKTRGQQVTLSCSPISGHRSVSWYQQTPGQGLQFLFEYFSETQRNKGNFPGRFSGRQFSNSRSEMNVSTLELGDSALYLCASSLAQREAYEQYFGPGTRLTVT.

CDR3 in amino acids: CARFEQGLHF. For the CDR3, the DNA is TGTGCCAGATTCGAACAGGGCCTCCACTTT. J is TRBJ1-6 and V is TRBV5-3, with a tentative D call TRBD1 (6 bases). TRBV5-3 has ORF status, its function being uncertain. V shed 7 bases and J shed 15 bases, with 11 bases lying between them. CDR3 length: 10 amino acids.

This sequence joins TRBV19 and TRBJ2-7; maybe TRBD1 (5 bases). CDR3 length equals 15 residues. In germline, CDR1 is LNHDA, CDR2 SQIVND (reference sequence). The ends were cut back, 1 base at V and 3 bases at J, with 13 bases in the middle. In DNA form, the CDR3 reads TGTGCCAGTAGTATAGGCCAGGGATCCCTCTACGAGCAGTACTTC. This translates into CASSIGQGSLYEQYF.

This chain connects TRBV18 to TRBJ1-2; D is possibly TRBD1 (6 bases). The CDR3 contains 16 residues. Trimming pared 0 bases from V and 5 bases from J, leaving 16 bases between. CDR1 is KGHSH and CDR2 is LQKENI in the germline V gene. The CDR3 DNA follows: TGTGCCAGCTCACCACCGGGCGGGGGCGGACCATATGGCTACACCTTC. This encodes CASSPPGGGGPYGYTF.

V gene TRBV2 combines with J gene TRBJ2-5, with 12 bases aligning to TRBD2. Germline V lookup: CDR1 SNHLY, CDR2 FYNNEI. V was clipped by 6 bases and J by 5 bases; unmatched bases: 7. The CDR3 sequence is 15 residues long. The CDR3 sequence: CASSPSGGARETQYF. DNA of the CDR3: TGTGCCAGCAGCCCTAGCGGGGGGGCTCGGGAGACCCAGTACTTC.

This clone has only one observation. The gene calls are TRBV9 and TRBJ2-3; maybe TRBD1 (6 bases). The CDR3 is 16 amino acids. Per germline, CDR1 SGDLS and CDR2 YYNGEE. The ends were cut back, 0 bases at V and 4 bases at J, with 15 bases in the middle. The chain's CDR3 is CASSVETGFAPDTQYF. CDR3 nucleotides: TGTGCCAGCAGCGTAGAGACAGGTTTTGCGCCAGATACGCAGTATTTT.

The chain employs TRBV5-6 and TRBJ1-2, with 8 nucleotides matching TRBD1. V was clipped by 2 bases and J by 6 bases; unmatched bases: 15. Germline V lookup: CDR1 SGHDT, CDR2 YYEEEE. This CDR3 spans 17 amino acids. This chain's CDR3 is CASSFGQGEPLYDGYTF. The CDR3 nucleotides are TGTGCCAGCAGCTTCGGACAGGGCGAGCCCCTTTATGATGGCTACACCTTC.

The CDR3 nucleotides read TGTGCCAGCAGTCCTCTCCGGGACAGGGGTTATAGCAATCAGCCCCAGCATTTT. It encodes CASSPLRDRGYSNQPQHF. The chain is built from TRBV2 and TRBJ1-5; TRBD1 aligns across 10 bases. Trimming removed 5 bases from V and 0 bases from J; junction bases left unmatched: 10. CDR3 size: 18 residues. The V gene's germline CDR1 is SNHLY and CDR2 FYNNEI.

The J gene is TRBJ2-3, the V gene TRBV5-1; D is ambiguous. Per the germline V gene, CDR1 is SGHRS and CDR2 is YFSETQ. V lost 4 bases and J lost 1, with 13 bases in between. This CDR3 is 15 amino acids long. CDR3 residues: CASSPRGPGTDTQYF. The CDR3 region has the DNA TGCGCCAGCAGCCCCCGCGGTCCAGGCACAGATACGCAGTATTTT.

This sequence joins TRBV5-5 and TRBJ2-7, with D perhaps matching TRBD1 (6 bases). The V gene's germline CDR1 is SGHKS and CDR2 YYEKEE (reference sequence). This CDR3 spans 15 amino acids. V lost 0 bases, J lost 4 bases, and 14 bases lay in between. CDR3 nucleotides: TGTGCCAGCAGCTTGGCTCAGGGGCCCTCGTACGAGCAGTACTTC. It yields the protein CASSLAQGPSYEQYF.

This rearrangement joins TRBV3-1 (or the pseudogene TRBV3-2) to TRBJ1-1; the match to TRBD1 covers 9 bases. CDR3 length equals 15 residues. CDR1 and CDR2 from the germline V gene are LGHDT and YNNKEL (reference sequence). V shed 6 bases, J shed 4 bases, and the junction held 9 bases outside the gene matches. DNA of the CDR3: TGTGCCAGCAGTCACACAGGGGGCGCAGTCACTGAAGCTTTCTTT. Its translation: CASSHTGGAVTEAFF.

The chain combines TRBV4-1 with TRBJ1-2; D remains unclear. The CDR3 has 14 amino acids. The germline V gene encodes CDR1 MGHRA and CDR2 YSYEKL. V was trimmed by 0 bases and J by 5 bases, leaving 10 bases between them. CDR3 in amino acids: CASSQDGNGYGYTF. The DNA of the CDR3 is TGCGCCAGCAGCCAAGACGGCAACGGGTATGGCTACACCTTC.

The rearrangement joins TRBV28 to TRBJ2-2, with D possibly being TRBD1 (6 bases). CDR3 length: 16 residues. Trimming took 1 base from V and 0 from J, leaving 9 bases between them. CDR1 is MDHEN and CDR2 is SYDVKM in the germline V gene. The CDR3 bases are TGTGCCAGCAGTTTATTTCAGGGGTCGAACACCGGGGAGCTGTTTTTT. Protein sequence: CASSLFQGSNTGELFF.

J is TRBJ1-1 and V is TRBV4-1; 7 positions match TRBD1. V gave up 5 bases and J gave up 0 bases; unmatched junction bases: 3. Germline V CDR1 and CDR2: MGHRA, YSYEKL. The CDR3 covers 14 residues. CDR3 in DNA: TGCGCCAGCAGCTTACAGGGGATGAACACTGAAGCTTTCTTT. Translating it yields CASSLQGMNTEAFF.

The chain employs TRBV9 and TRBJ1-6; 7 nucleotides line up with TRBD1. CDR1 and CDR2 (germline): SGDLS, YYNGEE. This CDR3 region has 15 residues. The trim removed 2 bases at V and 8 bases at J, leaving 7 bases unmatched. For the CDR3, the DNA is TGTGCCAGCAGCGTGTCTTCCAGGGGGGATTCACCCCTCCACTTT. Translated, it gives CASSVSSRGDSPLHF.

The chain has TRBV2 and TRBJ1-2; a possible D gene is TRBD1 (6 bases). The germline gives CDR1 SNHLY, CDR2 FYNNEI. The CDR3 spans 14 residues. Deletions cut 5 bases from V and 4 bases from J, with 14 bases between. CDR3 region: CASSRQDLSYGYTF. In DNA, the CDR3 is TGTGCCAGCAGTAGACAGGACCTTTCCTATGGCTACACCTTC.

The chain couples TRBV6-2 or TRBV6-3 to TRBJ1-1; 7 positions match TRBD1. Germline values: CDR1 MNHEY, CDR2 SVGEGT. V trimming: 1 base; J trimming: 2 bases; junction bases outside the gene matches: 4. The CDR3 covers 15 residues. CDR3 loop: CASSYFTGANTEAFF. CDR3 nucleotides: TGTGCCAGCAGTTACTTCACAGGGGCAAACACTGAAGCTTTCTTT.

This clone was counted between two and nine times. J is TRBJ1-2 and V is TRBV25-1; a weak D match, TRBD1 (5 bases). The CDR3 has 14 amino acids. The germline gives CDR1 MGHDK, CDR2 SYGVNS. Deletions cut 2 bases from V and 6 bases from J, with 13 bases between. The CDR3 coding sequence is TGTGCCAGCAGTGAAGGGGTAGGGGTCAATGGCTACACCTTC. Residues: CASSEGVGVNGYTF.

The V gene is TRBV4-1, the J gene TRBJ2-7; TRBD1 matches 9 bases. This CDR3 is built from 15 residues. V lost 1 base and J lost 4; bases outside the gene matches: 5. Germline V gene data show CDR1 as MGHRA and CDR2 as YSYEKL. The CDR3 DNA is TGCGCCAGCAGCCAAGCGGGGACAGGGAAATACGAGCAGTACTTC. Translating it yields CASSQAGTGKYEQYF.

The CDR3 reads CASSQGPGGVSPLHF. DNA of the CDR3: TGTGCCAGCAGCCAAGGGCCCGGAGGGGTTTCACCCCTCCACTTT. This chain connects TRBV3-1 (or the pseudogene TRBV3-2) to TRBJ1-6; TRBD1 is a possible D gene (5 bases). Germline-derived CDR1 and CDR2 are LGHDT and YNNKEL (reference sequence). CDR3 length: 15 amino acids. The germline V and J ends were trimmed by 1 base and 9 bases, with 13 bases remaining between them.

This chain joins TRBV20-1 and TRBJ2-5; 10 nucleotides agree with TRBD2. The V segment lost 3 bases and the J segment 5 bases; nucleotides outside the gene matches: 18. The CDR3 length is 18 residues. CDR1 and CDR2 from the germline V gene are DFQATT and SNEGSKA (reference sequence). CDR3 sequence (DNA): TGCAGTGCTAGTTTGTTGGAAGTGGCTAGCGGGAGAGGGGAGACCCAGTACTTC. It encodes CSASLLEVASGRGETQYF.